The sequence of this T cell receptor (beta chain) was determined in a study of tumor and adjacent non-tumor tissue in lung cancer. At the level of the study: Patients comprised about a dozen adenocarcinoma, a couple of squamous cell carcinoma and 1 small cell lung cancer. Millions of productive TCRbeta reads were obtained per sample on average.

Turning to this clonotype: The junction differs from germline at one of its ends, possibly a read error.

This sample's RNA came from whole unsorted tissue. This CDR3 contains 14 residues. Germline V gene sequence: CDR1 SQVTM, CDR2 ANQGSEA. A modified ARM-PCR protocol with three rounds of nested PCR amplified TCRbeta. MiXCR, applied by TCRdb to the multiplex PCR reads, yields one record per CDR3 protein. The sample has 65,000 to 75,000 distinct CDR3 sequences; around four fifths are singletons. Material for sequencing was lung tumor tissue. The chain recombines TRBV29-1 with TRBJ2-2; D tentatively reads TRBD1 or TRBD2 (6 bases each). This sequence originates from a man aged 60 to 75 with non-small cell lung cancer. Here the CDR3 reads CSVGGAGESGELLF. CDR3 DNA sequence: TGCAGCGTTGGGGGGGCAGGGGAATCAGGGGAGCTGCTTTTT.